The clone carrying this TCR beta chain appeared a single time. This sample is drawn from a study of CD8+ T cells in alopecia areata. CDR3 length: 13 amino acids. The germline V gene encodes CDR1 MNHEY and CDR2 SVGAGI. The V gene end was trimmed by 5 bases and the J gene end by 7 bases; junction bases not matched to a gene: 6. Sequencing templates came from extracted RNA that was reverse transcribed into cDNA. Repertoires were generated with immunoSEQ multiplex PCR, while TCRdb's copy carries only in-frame clones and drops some. Seen here are tens of thousands of clones, roughly 60% observed once, and the top ten hold approximately 19%.

This sequence was found in a human donor with alopecia areata. The genes are TRBV6-5 and TRBJ2-3, with 7 bases lining up with TRBD1. The sequenced sample was CD8+ T cells sorted from blood, obtained at week 0. The CDR3 bases are TGTGCCAGCAGTCCCGAAGGGGGCTATACGCAGTATTTT. Protein sequence: CASSPEGGYTQYF.